Here is one TCR beta chain with its context. Its specificity is not known. Germline values: CDR1 SNHLY, CDR2 FYNNEI. V was trimmed by 9 bases and J by 6 bases, leaving 24 bases between them. The CDR3 totals 15 residues. This cohort consisted of healthy bone marrow donors. Donors had nominal health at sampling but likely had unrecorded immune exposures. The data were obtained in a study of cytomegalovirus exposure and HLA in healthy donors. Vbeta (60) and Jbeta (13) primers were used in the PCR. Profiled with immunoSEQ multiplex PCR; TCRdb holds only in-frame clones, not every one. Seen here are about 96,000 clones, 65% to 80% observed once, and the top ten hold less than 15%. Findings and caveats of the study: One later analysis reportedly identified an Asian-associated ancestry cluster that showed fewer N-insertions than the roughly 700-donor mean.

The genes are TRBV2 and TRBJ2-7; a weak D match, TRBD2 (6 bases). The TCR originated in a woman in her seventies in good health and CMV-seropositive. Sequencing was done on a sample of PBMCs. The CDR3 here is CARRRPGTVLLEQYF. The DNA for the CDR3 is TGTGCCAGGAGGCGGCCAGGGACTGTCCTTCTCGAGCAGTACTTC.